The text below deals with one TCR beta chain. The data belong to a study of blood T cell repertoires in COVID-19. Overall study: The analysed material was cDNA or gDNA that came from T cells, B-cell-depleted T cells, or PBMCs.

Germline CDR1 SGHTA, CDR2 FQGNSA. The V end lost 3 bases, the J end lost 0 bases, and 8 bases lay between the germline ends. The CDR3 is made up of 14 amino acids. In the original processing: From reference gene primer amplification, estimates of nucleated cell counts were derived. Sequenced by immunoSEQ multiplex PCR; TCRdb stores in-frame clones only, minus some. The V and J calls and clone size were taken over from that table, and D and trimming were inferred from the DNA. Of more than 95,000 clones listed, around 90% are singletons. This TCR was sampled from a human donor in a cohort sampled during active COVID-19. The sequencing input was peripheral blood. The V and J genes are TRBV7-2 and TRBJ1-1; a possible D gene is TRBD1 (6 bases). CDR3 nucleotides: TGTGCCAGCAGCTTCGACAGGTTGAACACTGAAGCTTTCTTT. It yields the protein CASSFDRLNTEAFF.